This TCR beta chain is drawn from a study of shared clonotypes between healthy human individuals. The germline gives CDR1 MDHEN, CDR2 SYDVKM. Trimming pared 1 base from V and 5 bases from J, leaving 18 bases between. The CDR3 totals 16 residues. Method: immunoSEQ multiplex PCR; TCRdb's copy keeps in-frame clones and lacks some. The profile covers about 1.5 million clones, with around 98% appearing a single time and roughly 0.45% taken by the ten largest. This clone was detected once. The receptor's source is a man in his thirties or forties in good health. V and J are TRBV28 and TRBJ2-7; D might be TRBD2 (8 bases). The material sequenced was naive CD4+ T cells sorted from blood. Subset: CD45RA+ positively selected. DNA for the CDR3: TGTGCCAGCAGTTTATTCGGCGGGAGGCAGGGGGACGAGCAGTACTTC. Residues: CASSLFGGRQGDEQYF. The complete variable domain, with remaining parts taken from reference TRBV28 and TRBJ2-7, reads DVKVTQSSRYLVKRTGEKVFLECVQDMDHENMFWYRQDPGLGLRLIYFSYDVKMKEKGDIPEGYSVSREKKERFSLILESASTNQTSMYLCASSLFGGRQGDEQYFGPGTRLTVT.